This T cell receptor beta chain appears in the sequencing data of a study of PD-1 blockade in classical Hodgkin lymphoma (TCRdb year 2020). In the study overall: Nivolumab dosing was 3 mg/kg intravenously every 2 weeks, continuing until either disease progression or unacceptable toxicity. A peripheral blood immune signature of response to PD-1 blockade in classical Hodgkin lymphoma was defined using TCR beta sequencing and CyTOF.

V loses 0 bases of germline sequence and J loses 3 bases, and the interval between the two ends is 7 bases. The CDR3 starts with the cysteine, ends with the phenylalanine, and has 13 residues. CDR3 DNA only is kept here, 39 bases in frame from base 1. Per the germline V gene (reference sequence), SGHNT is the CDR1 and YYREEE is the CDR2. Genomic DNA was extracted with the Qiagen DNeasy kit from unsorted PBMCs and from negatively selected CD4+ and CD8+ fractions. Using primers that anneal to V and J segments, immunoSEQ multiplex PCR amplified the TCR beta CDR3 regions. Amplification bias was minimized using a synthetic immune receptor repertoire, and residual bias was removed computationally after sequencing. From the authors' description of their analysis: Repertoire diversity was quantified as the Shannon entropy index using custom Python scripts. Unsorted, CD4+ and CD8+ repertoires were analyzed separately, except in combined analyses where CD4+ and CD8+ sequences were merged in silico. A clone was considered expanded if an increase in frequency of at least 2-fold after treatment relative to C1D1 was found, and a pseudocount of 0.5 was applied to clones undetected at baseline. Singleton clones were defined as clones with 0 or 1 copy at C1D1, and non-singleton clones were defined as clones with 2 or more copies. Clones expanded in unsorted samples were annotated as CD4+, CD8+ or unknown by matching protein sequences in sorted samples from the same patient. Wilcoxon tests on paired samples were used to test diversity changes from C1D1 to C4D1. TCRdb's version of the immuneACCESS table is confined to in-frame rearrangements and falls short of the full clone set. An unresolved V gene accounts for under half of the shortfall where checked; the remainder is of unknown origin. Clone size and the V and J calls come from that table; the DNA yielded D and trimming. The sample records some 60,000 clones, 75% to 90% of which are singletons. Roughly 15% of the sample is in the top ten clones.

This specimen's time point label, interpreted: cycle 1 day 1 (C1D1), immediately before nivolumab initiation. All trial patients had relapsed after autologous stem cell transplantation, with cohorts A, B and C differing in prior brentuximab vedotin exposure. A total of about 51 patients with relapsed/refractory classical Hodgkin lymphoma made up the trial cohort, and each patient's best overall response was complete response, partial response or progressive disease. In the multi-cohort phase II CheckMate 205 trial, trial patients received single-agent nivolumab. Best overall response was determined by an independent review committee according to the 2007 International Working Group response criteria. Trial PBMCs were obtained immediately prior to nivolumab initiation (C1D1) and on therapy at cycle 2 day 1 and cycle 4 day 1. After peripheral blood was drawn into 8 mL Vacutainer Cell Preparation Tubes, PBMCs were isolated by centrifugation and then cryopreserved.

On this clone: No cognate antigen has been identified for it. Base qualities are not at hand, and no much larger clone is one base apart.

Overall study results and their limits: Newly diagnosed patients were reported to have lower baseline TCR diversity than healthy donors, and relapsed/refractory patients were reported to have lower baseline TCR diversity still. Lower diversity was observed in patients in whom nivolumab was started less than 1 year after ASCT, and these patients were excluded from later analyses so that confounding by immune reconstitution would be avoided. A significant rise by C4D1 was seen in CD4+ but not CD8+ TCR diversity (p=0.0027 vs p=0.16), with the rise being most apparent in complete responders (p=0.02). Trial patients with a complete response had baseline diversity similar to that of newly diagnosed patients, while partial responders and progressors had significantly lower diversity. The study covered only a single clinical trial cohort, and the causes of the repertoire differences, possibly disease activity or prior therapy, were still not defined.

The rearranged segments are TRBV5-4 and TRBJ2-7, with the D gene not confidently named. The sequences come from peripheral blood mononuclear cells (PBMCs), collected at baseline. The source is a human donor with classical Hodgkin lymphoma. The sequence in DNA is TGTGCCAGCAGCTTGGGGGAAGACTACGAGCAGTACTTC. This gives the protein CASSLGEDYEQYF.